Below, 2 T cell receptor beta chains from the same sample are listed, as sequenced in a study of cytomegalovirus exposure and HLA in healthy donors. The primer mix had 60 Vbeta and 13 Jbeta primers. The table came from immunoSEQ multiplex PCR; TCRdb's copy has only in-frame clones and leaves some out. Found here are about 92,000 clones, roughly 69% of them singletons; the top ten hold 2.5% to 3%. What was sequenced was PBMCs. Source of these receptors: a man aged 50 or older in good health and CMV-seronegative.

The chain recombines TRBV11-2 with TRBJ2-7; D might be TRBD2 (5 bases). Germline lookup yields CDR1 SGHAT and CDR2 FQNNGV. V gave up 5 bases and J gave up 3 bases, with 17 bases separating them. The CDR3 has 15 residues. The CDR3: CASSPTRGKVYEQYF. The CDR3 region has the DNA TGTGCCAGCAGCCCGACCCGGGGAAAGGTCTACGAGCAGTACTTC.

V usage is TRBV20-1 and J usage is TRBJ1-2; D remains ambiguous. This CDR3 spans 10 amino acids. V lost 3 bases, J lost 5 bases, and 4 bases lay in between. Germline V gives CDR1 DFQATT, CDR2 SNEGSKA (reference sequence). The CDR3 bases are TGCAGTGCTAGTCTGTATGGCTACACCTTC. Translating gives CSASLYGYTF.